This TCR beta chain was found in a study of Ad26.COV2.S vaccination and SARS-CoV-2 variants. Regarding the study as a whole: After vaccination, substantial breadth of spike-specific CD8+ and CD4+ responses was reported. Analyses that measured TCR breadth and depth may have underestimated total T cell responses. Vaccine and placebo recipients had comparable breadth of non-spike TCRs. It was vaccine recipients, not placebo recipients, who had the higher spike-specific TCR breadth.

Notes on this clone: What it recognizes is unknown.

Libraries were prepared by immunoSEQ multiplex PCR; TCRdb keeps only in-frame clonotypes and omits some of them. Of 410,000 or so clones detected, around 93% appear once; the ten largest clones hold less than 2%. Sample treatment: roughly 19 received Ad26.COV2.S at low or high dose, single or two shots; 5 received placebo; per-sample allocation not given. Day 63 following the first vaccine or placebo injection was when the samples were taken. The germline gives CDR1 SGHKS, CDR2 YYEKEE (reference sequence). Trimming removed 0 bases from V and 4 bases from J, with 4 bases in between. The length of the CDR3 is 12 residues.

The J gene is TRBJ1-1, the V gene TRBV5-5; no clear D gene. This clonotype was obtained from a person between 18 and 60 years old who received the Ad26.COV2.S COVID-19 vaccine or a placebo. The source was peripheral blood, collected in a trial of Ad26.COV2.S vaccine versus placebo. The CDR3 coding sequence is TGTGCCAGCAGCTTGGGGCTCACTGAAGCTTTCTTT. As protein: CASSLGLTEAFF.